This TCR beta chain was captured in a study of cytomegalovirus exposure and HLA in healthy donors. This clone has a handful of counts. This CDR3 is 21 amino acids long. Germline loops: CDR1 SGHDN, CDR2 FVKESK. V lost 0 bases and J lost 0; bases outside the gene matches: 11. With 60 Vbeta and 13 Jbeta primers, the PCR was carried out. Assay used: immunoSEQ multiplex PCR; TCRdb lists only in-frame clones, some missing. The table lists more than 100,000 clones, roughly 65% of them singletons. What was sequenced was PBMCs. The TCR originated in a man aged 35-49 years in good health and CMV-seropositive. The chain carries TRBV14 and TRBJ2-1; 13 bases are shared with TRBD2. CDR3 residues: CASSQDDGTSGAQSSYNEQFF. The DNA of the CDR3 is TGTGCCAGCAGCCAAGATGACGGGACTAGCGGGGCCCAGAGCTCCTACAATGAGCAGTTCTTC.